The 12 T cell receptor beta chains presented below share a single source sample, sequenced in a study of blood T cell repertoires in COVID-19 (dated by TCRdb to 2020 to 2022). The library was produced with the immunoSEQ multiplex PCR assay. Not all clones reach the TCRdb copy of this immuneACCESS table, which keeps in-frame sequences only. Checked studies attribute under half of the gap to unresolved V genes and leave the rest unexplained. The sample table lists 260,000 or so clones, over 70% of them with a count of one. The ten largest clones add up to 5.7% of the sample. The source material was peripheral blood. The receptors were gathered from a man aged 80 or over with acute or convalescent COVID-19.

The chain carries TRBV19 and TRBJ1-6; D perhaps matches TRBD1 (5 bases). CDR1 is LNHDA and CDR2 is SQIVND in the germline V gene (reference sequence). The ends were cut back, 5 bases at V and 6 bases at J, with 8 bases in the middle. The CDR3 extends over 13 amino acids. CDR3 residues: CASSSTVNSPLHF. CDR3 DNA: TGTGCCAGTAGTTCGACAGTTAATTCACCCCTCCACTTT.

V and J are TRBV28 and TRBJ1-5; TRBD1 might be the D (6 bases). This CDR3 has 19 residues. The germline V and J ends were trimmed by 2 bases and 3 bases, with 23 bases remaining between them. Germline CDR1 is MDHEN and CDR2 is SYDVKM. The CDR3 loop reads CASSLRGAGDRLSNQPQHF. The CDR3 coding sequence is TGTGCCAGCAGTTTAAGGGGGGCGGGAGACAGACTATCCAATCAGCCCCAGCATTTT. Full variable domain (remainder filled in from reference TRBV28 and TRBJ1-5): DVKVTQSSRYLVKRTGEKVFLECVQDMDHENMFWYRQDPGLGLRLIYFSYDVKMKEKGDIPEGYSVSREKKERFSLILESASTNQTSMYLCASSLRGAGDRLSNQPQHFGDGTRLSIL.

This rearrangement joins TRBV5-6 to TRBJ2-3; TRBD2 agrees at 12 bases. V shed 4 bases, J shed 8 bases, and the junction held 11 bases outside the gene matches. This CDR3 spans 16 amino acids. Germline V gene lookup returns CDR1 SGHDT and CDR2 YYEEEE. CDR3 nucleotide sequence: TGTGCCAGCAGCCCCCTAGCGGGGGGGCTTCCCGCTACGCAGTATTTT. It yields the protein CASSPLAGGLPATQYF.

CDR3 in DNA: TGTGCCAGCAGCTTACCGGGTACAGGAAACACCATATATTTT. Translating it yields CASSLPGTGNTIYF. The chain recombines TRBV7-9 with TRBJ1-3, with unresolved D. Trimming removed 2 bases from V and 4 bases from J, with 9 bases in between. Germline lookup yields CDR1 SEHNR and CDR2 FQNEAQ (reference sequence). The CDR3 extends over 14 amino acids.

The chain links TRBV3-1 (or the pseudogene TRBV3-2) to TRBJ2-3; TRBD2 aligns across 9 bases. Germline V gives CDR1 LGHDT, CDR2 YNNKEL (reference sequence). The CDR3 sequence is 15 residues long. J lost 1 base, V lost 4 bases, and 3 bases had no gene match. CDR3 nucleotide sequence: TGTGCCAGCAGCCCACGACTAGCGGGCACAGATACGCAGTATTTT. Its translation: CASSPRLAGTDTQYF.

The chain's CDR3 is CASSFRTGLPEGYTF. The CDR3 nucleotides are TGCGCCAGCAGCTTCCGGACAGGGCTCCCTGAAGGCTACACCTTC. The chain has TRBV5-1 and TRBJ1-2; 8 bases line up with TRBD1. CDR1 is SGHRS and CDR2 is YFSETQ in the germline V gene. Trimming at V came to 2 bases and at J to 8 bases, leaving 11 bases not matched to a gene. CDR3 size: 15 residues.

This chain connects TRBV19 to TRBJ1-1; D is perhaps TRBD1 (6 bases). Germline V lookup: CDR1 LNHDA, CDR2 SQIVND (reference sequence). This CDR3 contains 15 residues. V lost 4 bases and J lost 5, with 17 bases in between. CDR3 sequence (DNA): TGTGCCAGTAGTACACAGGGCACAGGAAGGACTGAAGCTTTCTTT. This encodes CASSTQGTGRTEAFF.

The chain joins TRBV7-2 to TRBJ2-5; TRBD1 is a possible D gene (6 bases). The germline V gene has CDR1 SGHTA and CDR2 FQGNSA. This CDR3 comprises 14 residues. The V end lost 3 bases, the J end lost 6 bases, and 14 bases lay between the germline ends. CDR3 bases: TGTGCCAGCAGCTTTCTCCGGGACAAGCAGACCCAGTACTTC. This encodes CASSFLRDKQTQYF.

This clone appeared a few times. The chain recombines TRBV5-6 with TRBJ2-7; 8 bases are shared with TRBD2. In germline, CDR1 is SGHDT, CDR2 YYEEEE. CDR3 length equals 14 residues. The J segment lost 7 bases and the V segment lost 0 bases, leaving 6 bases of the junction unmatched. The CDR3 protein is CASSLDGGAGEQYF. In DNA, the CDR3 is TGTGCCAGCAGCTTGGACGGGGGGGCCGGGGAGCAGTACTTC.

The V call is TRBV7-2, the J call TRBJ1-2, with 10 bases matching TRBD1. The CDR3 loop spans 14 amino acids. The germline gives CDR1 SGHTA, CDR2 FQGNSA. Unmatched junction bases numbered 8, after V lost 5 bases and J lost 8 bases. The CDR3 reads CASSPGQGLGGYTF. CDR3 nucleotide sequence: TGTGCCAGCAGCCCGGGACAGGGGTTGGGCGGCTACACCTTC.

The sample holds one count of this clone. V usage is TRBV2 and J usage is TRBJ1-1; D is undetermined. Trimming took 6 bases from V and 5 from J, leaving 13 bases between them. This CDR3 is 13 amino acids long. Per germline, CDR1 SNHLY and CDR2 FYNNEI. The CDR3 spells CASRGSPQTEAFF. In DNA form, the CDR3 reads TGTGCCAGCAGGGGCTCACCCCAGACTGAAGCTTTCTTT.

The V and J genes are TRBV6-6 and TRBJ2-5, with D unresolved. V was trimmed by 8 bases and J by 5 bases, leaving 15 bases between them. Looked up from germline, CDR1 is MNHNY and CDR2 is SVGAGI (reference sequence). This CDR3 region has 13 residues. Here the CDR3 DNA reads TGTGCCAGCGTACGCTTGGTCGGGGAGACCCAGTACTTC. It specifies CASVRLVGETQYF.